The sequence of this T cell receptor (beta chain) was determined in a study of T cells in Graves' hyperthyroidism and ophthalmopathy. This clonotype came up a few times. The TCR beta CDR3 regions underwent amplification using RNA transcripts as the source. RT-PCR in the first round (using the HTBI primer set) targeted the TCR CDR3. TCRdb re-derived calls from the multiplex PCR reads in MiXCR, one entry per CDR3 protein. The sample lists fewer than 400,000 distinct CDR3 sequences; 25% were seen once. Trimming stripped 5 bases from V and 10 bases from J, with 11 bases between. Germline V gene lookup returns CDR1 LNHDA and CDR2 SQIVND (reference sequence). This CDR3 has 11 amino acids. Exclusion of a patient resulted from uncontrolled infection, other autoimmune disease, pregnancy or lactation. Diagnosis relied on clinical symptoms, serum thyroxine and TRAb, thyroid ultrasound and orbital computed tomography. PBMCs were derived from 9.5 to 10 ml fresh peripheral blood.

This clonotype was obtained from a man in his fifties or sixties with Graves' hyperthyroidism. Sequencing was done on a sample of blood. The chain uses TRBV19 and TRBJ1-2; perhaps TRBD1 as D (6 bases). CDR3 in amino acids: CASSRDRSYTF. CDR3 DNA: TGTGCCAGTAGTCGAGACAGGTCCTACACCTTC.